This T cell receptor (beta chain) comes out of a study of blood T cell repertoires in COVID-19. Study context: Sites in the United States, Italy and Spain provided acute and convalescent COVID-19 samples. Sources were T cells, B-cell-depleted T cells, or PBMCs; the material itself was cDNA or gDNA.

One Seattle source followed patients from active infection through their disease course. In its sample, this clone was seen once. V was clipped by 8 bases and J by 10 bases; unmatched bases: 10. The CDR3 has 12 residues. CDR1 and CDR2 (germline): SEHNR, FQNEAQ (reference sequence). In the authors' workflow: Amplified reference gene primers provided the basis for estimating nucleated cell counts. Assay: immunoSEQ multiplex PCR; the TCRdb copy retains only in-frame clones and omits some. V, J and clone size derive from that table, while D and trimming were established from the DNA sequence. The repertoire holds approximately 200,000 clones, roughly 77% seen once, with approximately 5.9% in the top ten.

Material for sequencing was peripheral blood. The clonotype was recovered from a woman aged 40 to 49 with COVID-19, enrolled during active disease. The chain has TRBV7-9 and TRBJ1-2, with 7 nucleotides matching TRBD1. This CDR3 is CASGEQGSDYTF. Written as DNA, the CDR3 is TGTGCCAGCGGCGAACAGGGGAGCGACTACACCTTC. The variable domain in full, with the rest retrieved from reference TRBV7-9 and TRBJ1-2, is DTGVSQNPRHKITKRGQNVTFRCDPISEHNRLYWYRQTLGQGPEFLTYFQNEAQLEKSRLLSDRFSAERPKGSFSTLEIQRTEQGDSAMYLCASGEQGSDYTFGSGTRLTVV.